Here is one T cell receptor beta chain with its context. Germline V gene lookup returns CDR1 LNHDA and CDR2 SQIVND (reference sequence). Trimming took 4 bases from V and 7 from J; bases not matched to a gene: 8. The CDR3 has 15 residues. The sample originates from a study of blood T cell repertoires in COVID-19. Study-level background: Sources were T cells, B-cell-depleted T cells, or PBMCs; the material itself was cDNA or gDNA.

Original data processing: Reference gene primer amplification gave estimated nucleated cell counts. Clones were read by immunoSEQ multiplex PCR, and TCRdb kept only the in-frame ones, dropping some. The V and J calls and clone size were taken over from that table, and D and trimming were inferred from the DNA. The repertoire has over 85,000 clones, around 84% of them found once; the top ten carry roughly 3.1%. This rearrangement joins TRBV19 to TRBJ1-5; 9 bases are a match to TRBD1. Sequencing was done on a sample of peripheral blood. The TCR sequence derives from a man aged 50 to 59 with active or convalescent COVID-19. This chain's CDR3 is CASSTTDRGRQPQHF. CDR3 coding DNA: TGTGCCAGTAGTACTACGGACAGGGGCCGACAGCCCCAGCATTTT.